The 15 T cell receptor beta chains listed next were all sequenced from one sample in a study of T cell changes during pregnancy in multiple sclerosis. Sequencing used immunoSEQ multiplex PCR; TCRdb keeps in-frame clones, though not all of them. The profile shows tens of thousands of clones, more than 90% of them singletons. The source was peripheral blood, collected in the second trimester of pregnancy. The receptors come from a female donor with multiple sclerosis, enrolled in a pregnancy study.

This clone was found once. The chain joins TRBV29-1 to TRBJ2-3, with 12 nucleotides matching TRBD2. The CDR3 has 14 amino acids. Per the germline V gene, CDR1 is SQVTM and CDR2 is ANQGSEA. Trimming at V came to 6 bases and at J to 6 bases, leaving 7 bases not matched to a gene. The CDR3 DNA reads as TGCAGCGTCGGAGGGACTAGCGGGCGGGATACGCAGTATTTT. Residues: CSVGGTSGRDTQYF.

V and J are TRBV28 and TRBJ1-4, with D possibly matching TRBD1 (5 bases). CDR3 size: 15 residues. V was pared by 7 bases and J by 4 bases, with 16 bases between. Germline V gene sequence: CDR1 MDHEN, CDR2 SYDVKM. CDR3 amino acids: CASTHGGVNNEKLFF. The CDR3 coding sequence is TGTGCCAGCACCCATGGAGGGGTTAATAATGAAAAACTGTTTTTT.

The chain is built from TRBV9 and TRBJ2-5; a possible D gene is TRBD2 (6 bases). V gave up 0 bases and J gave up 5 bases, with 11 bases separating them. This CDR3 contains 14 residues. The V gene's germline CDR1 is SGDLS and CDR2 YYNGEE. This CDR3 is CASSVGGGFETQYF. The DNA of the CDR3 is TGTGCCAGCAGCGTAGGTGGAGGGTTCGAGACCCAGTACTTC.

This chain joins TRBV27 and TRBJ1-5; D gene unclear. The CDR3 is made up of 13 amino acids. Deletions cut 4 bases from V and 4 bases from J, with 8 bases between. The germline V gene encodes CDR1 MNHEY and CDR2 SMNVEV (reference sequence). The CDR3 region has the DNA TGTGCCAGCAGTTACAGTTGGAATCAGCCCCAGCATTTT. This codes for CASSYSWNQPQHF.

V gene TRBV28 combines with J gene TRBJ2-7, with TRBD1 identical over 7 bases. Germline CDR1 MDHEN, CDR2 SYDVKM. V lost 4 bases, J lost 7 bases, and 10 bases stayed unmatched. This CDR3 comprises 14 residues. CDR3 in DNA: TGTGCCAGCAGTTCCGTAGGACAGGCAAGAGAGCAGTACTTC. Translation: CASSSVGQAREQYF. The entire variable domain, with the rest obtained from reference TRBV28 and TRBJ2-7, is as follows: DVKVTQSSRYLVKRTGEKVFLECVQDMDHENMFWYRQDPGLGLRLIYFSYDVKMKEKGDIPEGYSVSREKKERFSLILESASTNQTSMYLCASSSVGQAREQYFGPGTRLTVT.

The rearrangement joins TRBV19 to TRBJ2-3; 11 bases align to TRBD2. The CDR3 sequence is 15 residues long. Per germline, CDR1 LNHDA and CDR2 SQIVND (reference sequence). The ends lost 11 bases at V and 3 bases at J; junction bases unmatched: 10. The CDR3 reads CASRRLAGLTDTQYF. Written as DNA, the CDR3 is TGTGCCTCCCGACGACTAGCGGGGTTGACAGATACGCAGTATTTT.

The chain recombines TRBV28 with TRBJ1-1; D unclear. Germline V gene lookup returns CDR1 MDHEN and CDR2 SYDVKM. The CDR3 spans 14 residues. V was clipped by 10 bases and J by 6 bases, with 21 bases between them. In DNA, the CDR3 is TGTGCCACCGATAGTCGGTCGCCACGGTCTGAAGCTTTCTTT. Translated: CATDSRSPRSEAFF.

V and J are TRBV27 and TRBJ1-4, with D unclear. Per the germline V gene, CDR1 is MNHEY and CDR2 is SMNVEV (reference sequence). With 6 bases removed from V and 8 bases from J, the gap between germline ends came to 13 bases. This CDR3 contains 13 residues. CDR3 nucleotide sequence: TGTGCCAGCAGGGATCCGGACTTAGAAAAACTGTTTTTT. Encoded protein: CASRDPDLEKLFF.

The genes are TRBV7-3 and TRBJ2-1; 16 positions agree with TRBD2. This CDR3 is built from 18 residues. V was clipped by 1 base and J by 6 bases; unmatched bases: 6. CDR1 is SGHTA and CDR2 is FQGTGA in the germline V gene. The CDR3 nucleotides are TGTGCCAGCAGCTTAAGTCCCGGGACTAGCGGGAGGGCCAATGAGCAGTTCTTC. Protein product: CASSLSPGTSGRANEQFF.

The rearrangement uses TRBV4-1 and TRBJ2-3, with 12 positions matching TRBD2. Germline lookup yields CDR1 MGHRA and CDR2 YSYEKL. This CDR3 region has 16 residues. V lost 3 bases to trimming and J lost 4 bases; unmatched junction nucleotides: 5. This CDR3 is CASSHWTSGNADTQYF. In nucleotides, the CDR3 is TGCGCCAGCAGCCATTGGACTAGCGGGAATGCAGATACGCAGTATTTT.

The DNA for the CDR3 is TGTGCCAGCAGTTCCTCCGGGACAGGGGCGAACACTGAAGCTTTCTTT. It encodes CASSSSGTGANTEAFF. The genes are TRBV5-6 and TRBJ1-1, with 10 nucleotides matching TRBD1. With V trimmed by 5 bases and J by 1 base, 8 bases remained unmatched. In germline, CDR1 is SGHDT, CDR2 YYEEEE. This CDR3 has 16 residues.

For the CDR3, the DNA is TGTGCCTGGACAACTAGCGATAGAAGCACAGATACGCAGTATTTT. It codes for CAWTTSDRSTDTQYF. The gene calls are TRBV30 and TRBJ2-3, with TRBD2 identical over 7 bases. The germline V gene has CDR1 GTSNPN and CDR2 SVGIG (reference sequence). The CDR3 has 15 residues. V shed 4 bases and J 0 bases; nucleotides not matched to a gene: 7.

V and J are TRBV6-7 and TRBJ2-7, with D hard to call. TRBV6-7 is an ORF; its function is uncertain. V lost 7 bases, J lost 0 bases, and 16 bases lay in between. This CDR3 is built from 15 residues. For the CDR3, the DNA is TGTGCCAGCACCTTTACGTCCCTATACTCCTACGAGCAGTACTTC. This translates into CASTFTSLYSYEQYF.

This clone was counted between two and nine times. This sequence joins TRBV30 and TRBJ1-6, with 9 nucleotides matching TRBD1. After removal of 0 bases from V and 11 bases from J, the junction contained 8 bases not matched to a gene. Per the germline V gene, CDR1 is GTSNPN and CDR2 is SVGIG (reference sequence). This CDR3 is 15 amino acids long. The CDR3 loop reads CAWSVPTGGGPPLHF. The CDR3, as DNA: TGTGCCTGGAGTGTACCAACAGGGGGCGGCCCACCCCTCCACTTT.

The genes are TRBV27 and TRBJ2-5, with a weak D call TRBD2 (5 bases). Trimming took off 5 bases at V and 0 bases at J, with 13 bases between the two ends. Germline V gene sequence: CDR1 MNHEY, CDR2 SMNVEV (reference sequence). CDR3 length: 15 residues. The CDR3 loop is CASSPRTGYQETQYF. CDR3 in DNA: TGTGCCAGCAGTCCGAGGACTGGGTACCAAGAGACCCAGTACTTC.